Listed below are T cell receptor beta chains from one sample, sequenced in a study of blood T cell repertoires in COVID-19. Sequenced by immunoSEQ multiplex PCR; TCRdb stores in-frame clones only, minus some. This sample has about 40,000 clones, with roughly 90% found just once. The sequenced sample consisted of peripheral blood. The receptors come from a man between 65 and 79 years old with acute or convalescent COVID-19. The CDR3 runs from the conserved cysteine through the conserved F or W. The D gene is left open where the match is weak. The size of a clone is reported for some rows only, either as once, few or many, or as a class for expanded clones.

>NA|TRBJ2-2|TRBV5-4|NA
TGTGCCAGCACCTCCCTGGGGGGAGAAGAGACCGGGGAGCTGTTTTTT
CASTSLGGEETGELFF
>NA|TRBJ1-5|TRBV19|TRBD1
TGTGCCAGTAGTTCGGACAGGGGGGCCTATCAGCCCCAGCATTTT
CASSSDRGAYQPQHF
>NA|TRBJ2-3|TRBV13|TRBD1
TGTGCCAGCAGCCTGACCGACAGGGGGTTTGTAGATACGCAGTATTTT
CASSLTDRGFVDTQYF
>NA|TRBJ2-7|TRBV28|NA
TGTGCCAGCAGTTTCCCGATTGAAGGAGGACAGCGCTACGAGCAGTACTTC
CASSFPIEGGQRYEQYF
>NA|TRBJ1-2|TRBV28|NA
TGTGCCAGCAGTCCCGCGACAGACGCTAACTATGGCTACACCTTC
CASSPATDANYGYTF
>NA|TRBJ1-1|TRBV7-9|TRBD1
TGTGCCAGCAAACGACAGGGGGCGTTAACTGAAGCTTTCTTT
CASKRQGALTEAFF
>NA|TRBJ2-5|TRBV7-3|NA
TGTGCCAGCAGCTTAACCCGGGGATCAGAGACCCAGTACTTC
CASSLTRGSETQYF
>NA|TRBJ2-5|TRBV2|TRBD2
TGTGCCAGCAAGGCGGGAGGCCTCCGGGAGACCCAGTACTTC
CASKAGGLRETQYF
>NA|TRBJ2-3|TRBV7-9|TRBD1
TGTGCCAGCAGCCCCCCCGGGACAGGGGGAGATACGCAGTATTTT
CASSPPGTGGDTQYF
>NA|TRBJ1-4|TRBV9|NA
TGTGCCAGCAGCGTAGAATCGCAGTCAAGTAATGAAAAACTGTTTTTT
CASSVESQSSNEKLFF
>NA|TRBJ2-1|TRBV18|NA
TGTGCCAGCTCACTATTAGCGGTTCTGAATGAGCAGTTCTTC
CASSLLAVLNEQFF
>NA|TRBJ1-1|TRBV28|NA
TGTGCCAGCAGTTCCCCGGACAGTATGAACACTGAAGCTTTCTTT
CASSSPDSMNTEAFF
>NA|TRBJ2-7|TRBV7-9|NA
TGTGCCAGCACTCGCCCCGGGGGCGAGCAGTACTTC
CASTRPGGEQYF
>few|TRBJ2-5|TRBV2|TRBD1
TGTGCCAGCAGTGAAGGACAGGGATTCCAAGAGACCCAGTACTTC
CASSEGQGFQETQYF
>NA|TRBJ2-7|TRBV12-5|TRBD1
TGTGCTAGTGGTCCTAGGGACAGGGGGTCCTACGAGCAGTACTTC
CASGPRDRGSYEQYF
>NA|TRBJ2-3|TRBV3-1/TRBV3-2|TRBD2
TGTGCCAGCAGCCAAATGCGGGAGGATACGCAGTATTTT
CASSQMREDTQYF